The rows below give T cell receptor beta chains drawn from one sample of a study of blood T cell repertoires in COVID-19. Clones were read by immunoSEQ multiplex PCR, and TCRdb kept only the in-frame ones, dropping some. This sample has tens of thousands of clones; about 74% occur once, and the top ten carry approximately 23%. Sequencing was carried out using peripheral blood. The origin of the receptors is a human donor in a cohort sampled during active COVID-19. CDR3s include the opening cysteine and the closing phenylalanine or tryptophan. A D gene is named only where the DNA matches it firmly. Size values are once, few and many counts, or a class for expanded clones, and some rows have none.

abundance	j_gene	v_gene	d_gene	CDR3aa	CDR3nt
NA	TRBJ1-5	TRBV29-1	NA	CSVGGGVGQPQHF	TGCAGCGTGGGGGGAGGGGTTGGTCAGCCCCAGCATTTT
NA	TRBJ2-5	TRBV19	NA	CASSYQADQETQYF	TGTGCCAGTAGTTATCAGGCAGACCAAGAGACCCAGTACTTC
few	TRBJ1-5	TRBV19	NA	CASSTTKGNQPQHF	TGTGCCAGTAGTACGACTAAGGGCAATCAGCCCCAGCATTTT
NA	TRBJ2-5	TRBV28	NA	CASRRDGIRLETQYF	TGTGCCAGCAGGCGGGACGGGATTCGTTTGGAGACCCAGTACTTC
once	TRBJ2-7	TRBV4-3	NA	CASSQDVDSDSYEQYF	TGCGCCAGCAGCCAAGATGTTGACAGCGACTCCTACGAGCAGTACTTC
NA	TRBJ1-5	TRBV21-1	NA	CASSKVEAGGPFQPQHF	TGTGCCAGCAGCAAAGTCGAGGCAGGGGGCCCTTTTCAGCCCCAGCATTTT
NA	TRBJ2-3	TRBV4-2	TRBD2	CASSQIAGGSTDTQYF	TGTGCCAGCAGCCAAATAGCGGGAGGGAGCACAGATACGCAGTATTTT
NA	TRBJ1-2	TRBV7-9	TRBD1	CASSSVRQGALGYTF	TGTGCCAGCAGCTCGGTCCGGCAGGGGGCGCTCGGCTACACCTTC
NA	TRBJ1-6	TRBV5-1	TRBD1	CASTTDRGGYSPLHF	TGCGCCAGCACCACGGACAGGGGCGGGTATTCACCCCTCCACTTT
NA	TRBJ2-7	TRBV4-1	TRBD2	CASSQDPAGVFYEQYF	TGCGCCAGCAGCCAAGATCCCGCGGGGGTCTTCTACGAGCAGTACTTC
NA	TRBJ2-7	TRBV9	TRBD2	CASSALAGDPTYEQYF	TGTGCCAGCAGCGCCTTAGCGGGGGACCCCACCTACGAGCAGTACTTC
once	TRBJ1-5	TRBV7-8	NA	CASSLLQTGTLGKSNQPQHF	TGTGCCAGCAGCTTATTACAAACCGGGACACTCGGGAAGAGCAATCAGCCCCAGCATTTT
NA	TRBJ2-6	TRBV19	NA	CASTRQAGANVLTF	TGTGCCAGTACCCGGCAGGCTGGGGCCAACGTCCTGACTTTC
few	TRBJ1-1	TRBV24-1	NA	CATRQATNTEAFF	TGTGCCACCAGACAGGCGACGAACACTGAAGCTTTCTTT
NA	TRBJ1-1	TRBV18	TRBD1	CASSPSGGTVKAFF	TGTGCCAGCTCACCATCAGGGGGCACCGTTAAAGCTTTCTTT
NA	TRBJ2-2	TRBV7-9	TRBD1	CASRMGQGDQDTGELFF	TGTGCCAGCAGGATGGGACAGGGCGATCAGGACACCGGGGAGCTGTTTTTT
NA	TRBJ2-7	TRBV19	TRBD1	CASSPQTGVYEQYF	TGTGCCAGTAGTCCCCAGACAGGGGTGTACGAGCAGTACTTC
NA	TRBJ1-1	TRBV14	TRBD1	CASSQTGGWTEAFF	TGTGCCAGCAGCCAGACAGGGGGGTGGACTGAAGCTTTCTTT
NA	TRBJ2-7	TRBV6-6	NA	CASTSGRYEQYF	TGTGCCAGCACATCAGGGCGCTACGAGCAGTACTTC
NA	TRBJ2-5	TRBV20-1	NA	CSAGGEETQYF	TGCAGTGCGGGGGGTGAAGAGACCCAGTACTTC
NA	TRBJ1-2	TRBV5-8	NA	CASSLEVLAGYTF	TGTGCCAGCAGCTTGGAAGTGTTGGCTGGCTACACCTTC
NA	TRBJ2-1	TRBV11-2	NA	CASSFGTTGTEQFF	TGTGCCAGCAGCTTTGGGACAACAGGGACTGAGCAGTTCTTC
NA	TRBJ1-1	TRBV18	TRBD1	CASSPPAGGQNTEAFF	TGTGCCAGCTCACCACCCGCAGGGGGCCAGAACACTGAAGCTTTCTTT
NA	TRBJ2-5	TRBV9	NA	CASSVGVGTLGETQYF	TGTGCCAGCAGCGTAGGGGTTGGGACTCTAGGGGAGACCCAGTACTTC
once	TRBJ2-1	TRBV18	TRBD2	CASSLGRLAGDSNEQFF	TGTGCCAGCTCACTGGGTAGACTAGCGGGAGATTCGAATGAGCAGTTCTTC
NA	TRBJ1-4	TRBV28	NA	CAGKGSNEKLFF	TGTGCCGGAAAAGGGAGTAATGAAAAACTGTTTTTT
NA	TRBJ2-7	TRBV12-3/TRBV12-4	NA	CASGLGGEQYF	TGTGCCAGCGGCTTAGGCGGGGAGCAGTACTTC
once	TRBJ2-3	TRBV7-7	TRBD2	CASSVGTSSSQYF	TGTGCTAGCAGCGTTGGGACTAGCTCCTCGCAGTATTTT
few	TRBJ2-5	TRBV30	TRBD1	CAWSAKRGTGQETQYF	TGTGCCTGGAGTGCTAAACGTGGGACAGGACAAGAGACCCAGTACTTC
NA	TRBJ2-3	TRBV10-2	NA	CASSESGSGGYAQYF	TGCGCCAGCAGTGAGTCGGGTAGCGGAGGCTACGCGCAGTATTTT